Sequencing of this T cell receptor (beta chain) was carried out in a study of shared T cell receptors in the human thymus. The CDR3 covers 9 residues. Produced via immunoSEQ multiplex PCR; TCRdb's table is partial and in-frame only. Of about 660,000 clones in the sample, approximately 90% were seen once. These sequences were also reported in another study, on human thymus T cells. Per that study: Infants, healthy and Finnish, who were having corrective surgery for congenital heart defects served as donors. Thymic repertoires from unrelated individuals overlapped highly, related research reported.

Sequencing used thymocytes. The origin of this receptor is a boy younger than two with a congenital heart defect. The chain carries TRBV21-1 and TRBJ2-3; the D call of TRBD2 is as the table states it, not checked on the DNA. TRBV21-1 constitutes a pseudogene. In DNA, the CDR3 is TGTGCCTGGGAGGATACGCAGTATTTT. Protein sequence: CAWEDTQYF.